A selection of T cell receptor beta chains follows, all from one sample in a study of T-cell memory formation after mild COVID-19. TCRdb itself ran the 5' RACE reads through MiXCR, one entry per CDR3 protein. Of roughly 350,000 distinct CDR3 sequences listed, about 21% are singletons. Sequenced input: PBMCs or a T cell subset sorted from them (not recorded which). Receptors were obtained from an adult woman who had mild COVID-19 (a few samples of this study predate the infection). Cell type and time point are not known. Each CDR3 is given with its conserved first and last residue. A D gene is named only where the DNA matches it firmly. Part of the rows lack a size; the others show once, few, many or a class for expanded clones.

abundance	v_gene	d_gene	j_gene	CDR3aa	CDR3nt
few	TRBV15	NA	TRBJ2-7	CATSIRLDTPYEQYF	TGTGCCACCAGCATCCGCCTGGATACTCCCTACGAGCAGTACTTC
few	TRBV4-1	NA	TRBJ2-2	CASSQASPEEAGELFF	TGCGCCAGCAGCCAAGCCTCACCCGAGGAGGCCGGGGAGCTGTTTTTT
NA	TRBV5-1	TRBD2	TRBJ2-5	CASSWSGGPTETQYF	TGCGCCAGCAGCTGGAGCGGGGGGCCAACAGAGACCCAGTACTTC
few	TRBV12-5	TRBD2	TRBJ2-1	CASGTGLTSSYNEQFF	TGTGCTAGTGGCACGGGACTAACTAGCTCCTACAATGAGCAGTTCTTC
many	TRBV4-2	NA	TRBJ2-1	CASSQGDGGPLVF	TGTGCCAGCAGCCAAGGGGATGGCGGACCTCTCGTCTTC
few	TRBV6-2/TRBV6-3	TRBD2	TRBJ2-1	CASTPTSGVSYNEQFF	TGTGCCAGCACCCCGACTAGCGGGGTCTCCTACAATGAGCAGTTCTTC
NA	TRBV29-1	TRBD2	TRBJ2-7	CSVGGTSGRQHEQYF	TGCAGCGTTGGAGGGACTAGCGGGAGACAGCACGAGCAGTACTTC
few	TRBV14	NA	TRBJ2-5	CASSYGGRETQYF	TGTGCCAGCAGCTACGGGGGTCGGGAGACCCAGTACTTC
NA	TRBV28	NA	TRBJ1-5	CASSLPIQPQHF	TGTGCCAGCAGTTTGCCAATCCAGCCCCAGCATTTT
NA	TRBV7-9	NA	TRBJ1-2	CASSLEEFYGYTF	TGTGCCAGCAGCTTAGAGGAGTTTTATGGCTACACCTTC
few	TRBV27	TRBD2	TRBJ2-3	CASSWVAGGTTDTQYF	TGTGCCAGCAGTTGGGTAGCGGGAGGGACCACAGATACGCAGTATTTT
few	TRBV7-9	NA	TRBJ2-3	CAISDLRTAPDTQYF	TGTGCCATCTCCGATTTGCGGACGGCCCCAGATACGCAGTATTTT
NA	TRBV19	NA	TRBJ1-5	CASSIAGLGSNQPQHF	TGTGCCAGTAGTATAGCCGGACTTGGGAGCAATCAGCCCCAGCATTTT
NA	TRBV12-3/TRBV12-4	NA	TRBJ1-4	CASSLLGREKLFF	TGTGCCAGCAGTTTGTTGGGCCGGGAAAAACTGTTTTTT
NA	TRBV20-1	NA	TRBJ2-3	CSARDAKSTDTQYF	TGCAGTGCTAGAGATGCGAAAAGCACAGATACGCAGTATTTT
NA	TRBV5-1	NA	TRBJ1-1	CASHLAVNTEAFF	TGCGCCAGCCATCTAGCGGTGAACACTGAAGCTTTCTTT
few	TRBV7-6	TRBD2	TRBJ2-1	CASSLALASGGGSSYNEQFF	TGTGCCAGCAGCTTAGCGCTGGCTAGCGGGGGGGGCAGCTCCTACAATGAGCAGTTCTTC
few	TRBV18	NA	TRBJ1-1	CASSLRTARNTEAFF	TGTGCCAGCTCACTCAGGACCGCGAGGAACACTGAAGCTTTCTTT
NA	TRBV4-1	NA	TRBJ1-1	CASSQDWGAEAFF	TGCGCCAGCAGCCAAGATTGGGGGGCTGAAGCTTTCTTT
many	TRBV6-5	TRBD1	TRBJ2-7	CASSPDRDGYEQYF	TGTGCCAGCAGCCCCGACAGGGATGGCTACGAGCAGTACTTC
NA	TRBV9	NA	TRBJ1-2	CASSGLEGPYGYTF	TGTGCCAGCAGCGGCCTGGAAGGCCCCTATGGCTACACCTTC
NA	TRBV12-3/TRBV12-4	NA	TRBJ1-2	CASSDSINYGYTF	TGTGCCAGCAGTGACAGCATTAACTATGGCTACACCTTC
few	TRBV4-3	TRBD1	TRBJ1-4	CASSQGSTGTGIEKLFF	TGCGCCAGCAGCCAAGGAAGCACCGGGACAGGGATTGAAAAACTGTTTTTT
few	TRBV12-3/TRBV12-4	TRBD1	TRBJ2-6	CASRRRTGRGTGANVLTF	TGTGCCAGCAGACGGAGGACAGGGAGAGGAACTGGGGCCAACGTCCTGACTTTC
NA	TRBV7-2	NA	TRBJ2-5	CASSLFLGSMETQYF	TGTGCCAGCAGCTTGTTCCTAGGGTCTATGGAGACCCAGTACTTC